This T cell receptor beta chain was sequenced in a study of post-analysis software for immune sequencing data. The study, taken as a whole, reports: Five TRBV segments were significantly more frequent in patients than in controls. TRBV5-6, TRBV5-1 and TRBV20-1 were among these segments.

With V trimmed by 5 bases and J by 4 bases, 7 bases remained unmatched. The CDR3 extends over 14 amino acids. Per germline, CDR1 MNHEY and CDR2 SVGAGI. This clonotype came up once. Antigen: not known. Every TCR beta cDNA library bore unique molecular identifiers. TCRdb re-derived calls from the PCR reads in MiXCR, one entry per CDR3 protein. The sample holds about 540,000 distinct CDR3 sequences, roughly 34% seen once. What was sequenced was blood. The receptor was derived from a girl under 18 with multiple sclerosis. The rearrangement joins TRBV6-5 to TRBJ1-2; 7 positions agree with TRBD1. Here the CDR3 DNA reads TGTGCCAGCAGTCTGGGACAGCCCATCTATGGCTACACCTTC. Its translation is CASSLGQPIYGYTF.